What follows describes a single TCR gamma chain. A clone one base away is much larger, so this may be a read error. The same CDR3 is also encoded by other DNA sequences in this sample. These data are taken from a study of gamma-delta chains in newborns, infants, children. Background on the study: Innate gammadelta T cells reportedly expand polyclonally right after birth, driven by microbial exposure, per the title.

The CDR3 loop spans 12 amino acids. The germline V gene encodes CDR1 EGSTGY and CDR2 YDSYTSSV. TCRdb re-called the reads through CATT. The data show about 710 gamma-chain clones, about 31% seen once. The clonotype was recovered from a child who was a newborn, infant or young child, either healthy, febrile or measles-vaccinated (not recorded which). V gene TRGV4 combines with J gene TRGJ1 or TRGJ2. No J segment appears in TCRdb, so it was assigned here by matching the sequence to germline. Sequenced material: blood. CDR3 in amino acids: CATWGFYYKKLF. CDR3 nucleotides: TGTGCCACTTGGGGCTTTTATTATAAGAAACTCTTT.